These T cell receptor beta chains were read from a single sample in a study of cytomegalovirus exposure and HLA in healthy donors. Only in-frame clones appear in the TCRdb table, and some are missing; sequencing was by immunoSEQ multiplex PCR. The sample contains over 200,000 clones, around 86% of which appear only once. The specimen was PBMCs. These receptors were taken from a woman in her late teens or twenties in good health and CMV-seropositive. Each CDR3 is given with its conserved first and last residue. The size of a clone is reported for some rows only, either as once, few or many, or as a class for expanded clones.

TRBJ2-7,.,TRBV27,CASSLSPGQTEQYF
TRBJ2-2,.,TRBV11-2,CASSLEYPSGNTGELFF
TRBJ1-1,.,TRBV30,CAGEAVNTEAFF
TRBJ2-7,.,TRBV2,CASSDPRGASYEQYF
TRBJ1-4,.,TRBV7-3,CASSLKGFVISEKLFF
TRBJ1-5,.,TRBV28,CASSFWTNQPQHF
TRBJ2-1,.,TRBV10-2,CASSESKQRVIHNEQFF
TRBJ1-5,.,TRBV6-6,CASSYGQGFDQPQHF
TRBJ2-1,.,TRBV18,CASSPPGVGGEKQFF
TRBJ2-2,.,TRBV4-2,CASSQPAGQGNTGELFF
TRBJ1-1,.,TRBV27,CASSWLDRGKNTEAFF
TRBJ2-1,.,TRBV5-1,CASSVTSGYNEQFF
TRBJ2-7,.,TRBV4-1,CASSHPRESPSYEQYF
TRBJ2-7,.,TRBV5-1,CASSLGDMSQGSRQYF
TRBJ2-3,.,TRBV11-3,CASSSEGLRGGTQYF
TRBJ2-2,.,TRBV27,CASGGDPGTGELFF
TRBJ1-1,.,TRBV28,CASSLSPGGAEAFF
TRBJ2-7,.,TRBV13,CASSSSDRGGFRQYF
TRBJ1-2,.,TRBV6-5,CASRGTVFNYGYTF
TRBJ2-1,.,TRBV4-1,CASSHPTGRSYNEQFF
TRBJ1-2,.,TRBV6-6,CASTQGGGSYTF
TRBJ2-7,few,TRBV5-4,CASSPQQGAYEQYF
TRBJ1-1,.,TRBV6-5,CASSYGASQSTEAFF
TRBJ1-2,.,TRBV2,CASRDTGDYGYTF